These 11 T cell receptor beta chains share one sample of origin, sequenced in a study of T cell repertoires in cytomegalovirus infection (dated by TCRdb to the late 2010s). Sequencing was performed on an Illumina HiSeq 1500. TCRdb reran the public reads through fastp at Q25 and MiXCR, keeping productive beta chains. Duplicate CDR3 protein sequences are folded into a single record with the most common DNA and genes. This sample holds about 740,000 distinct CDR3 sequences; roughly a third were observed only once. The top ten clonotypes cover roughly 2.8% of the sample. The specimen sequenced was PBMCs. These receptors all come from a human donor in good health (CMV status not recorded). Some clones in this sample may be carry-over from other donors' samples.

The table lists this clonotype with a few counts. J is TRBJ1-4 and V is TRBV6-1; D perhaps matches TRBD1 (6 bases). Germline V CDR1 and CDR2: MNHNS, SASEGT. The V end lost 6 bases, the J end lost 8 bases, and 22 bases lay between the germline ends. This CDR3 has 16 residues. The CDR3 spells CASRTERTGLSEKLFF. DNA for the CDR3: TGTGCCAGCAGAACAGAGCGCACAGGGCTTTCGGAAAAACTGTTTTTT.

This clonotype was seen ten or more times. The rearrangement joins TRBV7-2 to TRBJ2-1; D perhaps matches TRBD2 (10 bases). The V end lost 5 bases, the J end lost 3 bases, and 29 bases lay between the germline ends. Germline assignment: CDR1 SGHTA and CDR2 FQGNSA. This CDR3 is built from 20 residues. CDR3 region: CASSRARGQGTSGIYNEQFF. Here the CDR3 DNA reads TGTGCCAGCAGCCGAGCCCGGGGACAGGGCACTAGCGGGATCTACAATGAGCAGTTCTTC.

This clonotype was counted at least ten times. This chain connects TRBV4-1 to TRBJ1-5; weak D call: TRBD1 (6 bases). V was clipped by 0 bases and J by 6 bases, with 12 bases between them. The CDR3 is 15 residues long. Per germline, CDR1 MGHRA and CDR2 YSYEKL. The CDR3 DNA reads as TGCGCCAGCAGCCAAGACCCAACAGGGAGTCAGCCCCAGCATTTT. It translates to CASSQDPTGSQPQHF.

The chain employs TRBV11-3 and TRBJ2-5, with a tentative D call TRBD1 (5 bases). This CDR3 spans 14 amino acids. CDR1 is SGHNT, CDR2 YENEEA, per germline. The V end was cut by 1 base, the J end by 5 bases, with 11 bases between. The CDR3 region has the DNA TGTGCCAGCAGCTTAGGTCAGGGTCCGGAGACCCAGTACTTC. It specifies CASSLGQGPETQYF.

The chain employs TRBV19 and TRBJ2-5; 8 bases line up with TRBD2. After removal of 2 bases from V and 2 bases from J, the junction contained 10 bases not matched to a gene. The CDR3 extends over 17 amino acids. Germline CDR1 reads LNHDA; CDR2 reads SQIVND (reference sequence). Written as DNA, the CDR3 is TGTGCCAGTAGTATATACGGGGGGGGCAGGGCTCAAGAGACCCAGTACTTC. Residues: CASSIYGGGRAQETQYF.

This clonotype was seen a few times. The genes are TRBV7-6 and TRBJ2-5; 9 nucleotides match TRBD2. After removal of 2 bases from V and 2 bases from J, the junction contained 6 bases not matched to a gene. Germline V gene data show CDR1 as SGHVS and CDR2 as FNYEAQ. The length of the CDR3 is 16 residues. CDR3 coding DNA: TGTGCCAGCAGCTTACGGGCGGGAGGGATACAAGAGACCCAGTACTTC. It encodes CASSLRAGGIQETQYF. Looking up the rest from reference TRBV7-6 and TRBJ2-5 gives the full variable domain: GAGVSQSPRYKVTKRGQDVALRCDPISGHVSLYWYRQALGQGPEFLTYFNYEAQQDKSGLPNDRFSAERPEGSISTLTIQRTEQRDSAMYRCASSLRAGGIQETQYFGPGTRLLVL.

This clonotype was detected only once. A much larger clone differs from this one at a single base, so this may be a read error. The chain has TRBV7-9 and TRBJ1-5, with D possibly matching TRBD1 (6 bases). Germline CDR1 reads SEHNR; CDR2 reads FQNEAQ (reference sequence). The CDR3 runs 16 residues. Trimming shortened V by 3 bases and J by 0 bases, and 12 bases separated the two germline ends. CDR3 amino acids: CASSFGGQISNQPQHF. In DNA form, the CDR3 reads TGTGCCAGCAGCTTTGGGGGGCAAATTAGCAATCAGCCCCAGCATTTT.

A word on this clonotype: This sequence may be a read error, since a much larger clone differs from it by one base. The CDR3 nucleotides are TGTGCCAGCAGCACACTCCAAGAGCAGTTCTTC. It translates to CASSTLQEQFF. The rearrangement links TRBV11-2 to TRBJ2-1; no clear D gene. Germline CDR1 SGHAT, CDR2 FQNNGV. This CDR3 comprises 11 residues. V lost 5 bases and J lost 10, with 9 bases in between.

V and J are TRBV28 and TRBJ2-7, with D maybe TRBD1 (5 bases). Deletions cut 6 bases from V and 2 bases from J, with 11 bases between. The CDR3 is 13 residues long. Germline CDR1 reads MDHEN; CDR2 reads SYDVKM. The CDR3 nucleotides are TGTGCCAGCAGACGACAGTACCCCTACGAGCAGTACTTC. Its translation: CASRRQYPYEQYF. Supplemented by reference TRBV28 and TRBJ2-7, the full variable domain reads DVKVTQSSRYLVKRTGEKVFLECVQDMDHENMFWYRQDPGLGLRLIYFSYDVKMKEKGDIPEGYSVSREKKERFSLILESASTNQTSMYLCASRRQYPYEQYFGPGTRLTVT.

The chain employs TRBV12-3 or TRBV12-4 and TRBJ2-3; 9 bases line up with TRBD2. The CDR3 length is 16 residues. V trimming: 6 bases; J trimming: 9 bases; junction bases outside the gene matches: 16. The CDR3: CASRLGGAGGQGTQYF. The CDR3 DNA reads TGTGCCAGCAGGCTGGGTGGAGCGGGAGGCCAGGGGACGCAGTATTTT.

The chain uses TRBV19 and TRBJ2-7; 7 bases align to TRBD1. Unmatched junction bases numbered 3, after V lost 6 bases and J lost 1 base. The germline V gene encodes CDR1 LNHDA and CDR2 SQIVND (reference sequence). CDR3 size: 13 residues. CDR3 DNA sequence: TGTGCCAGTAGCGCGGACAGGTCCTACGAGCAGTACTTC. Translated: CASSADRSYEQYF.